One TCR beta chain is described in this entry. Per germline, CDR1 SGHKS and CDR2 YYEKEE (reference sequence). V dropped 4 bases and J dropped 3; count of bases not matched to a gene: 12. CDR3 length: 17 residues. This entry is derived from a study of OX40 agonist ivuxolimab in advanced cancers. Some clones are missing from TCRdb's copy, which holds only in-frame ones; the method was immunoSEQ multiplex PCR. The table has about 62,000 clones, about 88% seen once; the top ten hold over 0.25%. The source material was CD4+ or CD8+ T cells sorted from blood, sampled in a trial of the OX40 agonist ivuxolimab. This receptor was taken from an adult with an advanced solid tumor such as melanoma, head and neck, liver or kidney cancer. The J gene is TRBJ2-3, the V gene TRBV5-5; 9 bases fit TRBD1. The CDR3 protein is CASSPNPGQGRTDTQYF. Here the CDR3 DNA reads TGTGCCAGCAGCCCCAATCCGGGACAGGGTAGGACAGATACGCAGTATTTT.